This T cell receptor (beta chain) was identified during a study of identical twins. Via MiXCR, TCRdb re-called the 5' RACE reads, giving one row per CDR3 protein. This sample yields fewer than 500,000 distinct CDR3 sequences, of which roughly an eighth are seen a single time; approximately 0.98% belongs to the top ten. This clonotype was observed a handful of times. Everyone who donated was a healthy Caucasian. V lost 5 bases to trimming and J lost 4 bases, with 15 bases between them. This CDR3 region has 16 residues. The sample was also linked to a second study, of yellow fever vaccine responses in identical twins.

V usage is TRBV12-3 or TRBV12-4 and J usage is TRBJ1-6; D is unresolved. This receptor was identified in a woman younger than 35 in good health. The sample taken for sequencing was CD4+ T cells sorted from blood. CDR3 bases: TGTGCCAGCAGTCCAAGGCGGCCGACTTATAATTCACCCCTCCACTTT. Its protein product is CASSPRRPTYNSPLHF.